The 10 T cell receptor beta chains below were found in one sample sequenced in a study of OX40 agonist ivuxolimab in advanced cancers. The library was built by means of the immunoSEQ multiplex PCR assay. The source is immuneACCESS, and TCRdb retained only in-frame sequences with V and J called. Part of the clones is not carried over; for the studies checked, unresolved V genes explain less than half of this, and the remainder is unexplained. Here the sample has around 80,000 clones; about 91% occur a single time. 0.75% to 0.9% of the sample is in the top ten clones. The sequenced sample was CD4+ or CD8+ T cells sorted from blood, obtained in a trial of the OX40 agonist ivuxolimab. These receptors originate from an adult with an advanced solid tumor such as melanoma, head and neck, liver or kidney cancer.

This clone was counted a single time. The chain recombines TRBV25-1 with TRBJ2-5, with D hard to call. CDR1 and CDR2 from the germline V gene are MGHDK and SYGVNS. The CDR3 totals 14 residues. The ends were cut back, 4 bases at V and 5 bases at J, with 14 bases in the middle. The CDR3 DNA reads as TGTGCCAGCAGTGGACACCGACTCCAGGAGACCCAGTACTTC. It yields the protein CASSGHRLQETQYF.

The chain joins TRBV19 to TRBJ2-7; 12 bases line up with TRBD2. The V gene end was trimmed by 5 bases and the J gene end by 3 bases; junction bases not matched to a gene: 5. CDR1 is LNHDA, CDR2 SQIVND, per germline (reference sequence). This CDR3 comprises 15 residues. The CDR3 loop is CASSPRTSGNYEQYF. DNA for the CDR3: TGTGCCAGTAGTCCTCGGACTAGCGGGAACTACGAGCAGTACTTC.

This clone appeared once. The rearrangement links TRBV10-3 to TRBJ2-7; possible D gene TRBD1, 6 bases. In germline, CDR1 is ENHRY, CDR2 SYGVKD. The CDR3 covers 13 residues. V lost 7 bases and J lost 4, with 14 bases in between. The CDR3 sequence is CAITKDSSYEQYF. CDR3 in DNA: TGTGCCATCACTAAGGACAGCTCTTACGAGCAGTACTTC.

This chain connects TRBV4-3 to TRBJ2-7; possible D gene TRBD1, 8 bases. V was pared by 1 base and J by 6 bases, with 16 bases between. The germline gives CDR1 LGHNA, CDR2 YSLEER. The CDR3 runs 15 residues. The CDR3 sequence is CASSQADREGGEQYF. CDR3 bases: TGCGCCAGCAGCCAAGCGGACAGGGAGGGGGGCGAGCAGTACTTC.

The V and J genes are TRBV5-6 and TRBJ2-3; D not certain. V lost 0 bases and J 5 bases, leaving 10 bases between the germline ends. Germline V gives CDR1 SGHDT, CDR2 YYEEEE. The CDR3 loop spans 14 amino acids. CDR3 bases: TGTGCCAGCAGCTTGGGTCACCCGGGAGATACGCAGTATTTT. Its protein product is CASSLGHPGDTQYF.

The J gene is TRBJ1-5, the V gene TRBV28; D not certain. V was cut by 6 bases and J by 7 bases, with 13 bases left in between. Germline V gives CDR1 MDHEN, CDR2 SYDVKM. This CDR3 has 13 residues. CDR3 sequence reads: CASSRGWNQPQHF. DNA of the CDR3: TGTGCCAGCAGCAGAGGATGGAACCAGCCCCAGCATTTT.

This chain uses TRBV28 with TRBJ2-1; possible D gene TRBD2, 6 bases. Deletions cut 5 bases from V and 4 bases from J, with 18 bases between. The V gene's germline CDR1 is MDHEN and CDR2 SYDVKM. The CDR3 covers 16 residues. The CDR3 DNA reads as TGTGCCAGCAGTCCTACTAGCCCCCAGGCATACAATGAGCAGTTCTTC. It translates to CASSPTSPQAYNEQFF.

This rearrangement joins TRBV7-2 to TRBJ1-3; D not resolved. The CDR3 runs to 16 residues. V was pared by 1 base and J by 4 bases, with 14 bases between. Germline CDR1 reads SGHTA; CDR2 reads FQGNSA. The CDR3 reads CASSLGAGASGNTIYF. The DNA for the CDR3 is TGTGCCAGCAGCTTAGGGGCGGGAGCCTCCGGAAACACCATATATTTT.

The genes are TRBV2 and TRBJ1-5; perhaps TRBD1 as D (6 bases). The length of the CDR3 is 12 residues. Between the trimmed V and J ends, which lost 10 bases and 7 bases, there was a span of 14 bases. Germline V lookup: CDR1 SNHLY, CDR2 FYNNEI. CDR3 nucleotides: TGTGCCACCCAGGGGACTGGGCAGCCCCAGCATTTT. It specifies CATQGTGQPQHF. Variable domain in full (rest from reference TRBV2 and TRBJ1-5): EPEVTQTPSHQVTQMGQEVILRCVPISNHLYFYWYRQILGQKVEFLVSFYNNEISEKSEIFDDQFSVERPDGSNFTLKIRSTKLEDSAMYFCATQGTGQPQHFGDGTRLSIL.

The chain links TRBV5-1 to TRBJ2-3; no definite D call. V lost 1 base and J lost 6, with 12 bases in between. The CDR3 has 14 residues. The germline V gene has CDR1 SGHRS and CDR2 YFSETQ. DNA for the CDR3: TGCGCCAGCAGCTTGCCAGCTCTTGGGGATACGCAGTATTTT. This codes for CASSLPALGDTQYF.